Included here is one T cell receptor (beta chain) sequence, with context. This clonotype showed up just a few times. The specificity of this receptor is unknown. No base qualities exist here, and no much larger clone lies one base off it. This record belongs to a study of T-cell memory formation after mild COVID-19 (TCRdb year 2021). General notes on the study: TCR sequence clusters from the two donors were largely donor specific. In a couple of donors, T-cell clones that expanded and contracted after mild COVID-19 were tracked by sequencing TCRalpha and TCRbeta repertoires over time. The cohort comprised two young, previously healthy adult volunteers, one female and one male.

Sequencing was performed on an Illumina NovaSeq 6000. TCRalpha and TCRbeta cDNA libraries were built by 5'RACE with constant-segment primers, adding sample barcodes and unique molecular identifiers. Trizol reagent was used to extract RNA from every sample. The libraries were amplified in two PCR steps, and the second step added a second sample barcode and Illumina TruSeq adapters. Sequencing of libraries was performed on an Illumina NovaSeq with 2 x 150 bp paired-end reads. The study's processing was this. Reads were demultiplexed and collapsed into UMI-guided consensus sequences with migec v1.2.7. Using mixcr v2.1.11, UMI consensuses were aligned to TRA and TRB V and J templates and then assembled into clonotypes. Expanded or contracted clonotypes were those called significant by both edgeR and NoisET, with noise models trained on biological replicates. For edgeR calls, the cutoffs were a false discovery rate-adjusted p below 0.01 and a log2 fold-change threshold of 1. As an exploratory analysis of dynamics, max-normalized trajectories of the 1000 most abundant clonotypes were examined with PCA combined with hierarchical clustering. The CD4 or CD8 phenotype of responding clones was assigned using the separately sequenced CD4+ and CD8+ repertoires. TCRdb handled the public reads itself, with Q25 trimming in fastp and clone calling in MiXCR, and kept productive beta chains. Entries that share a CDR3 protein sequence are merged under the most common genes and DNA. These V and J calls originate from TCRdb's pipeline instead of the authors' own analysis. For this sample there are more than 300,000 distinct CDR3 sequences; roughly an eighth appear just once. The leading ten clones occupy 22% of the sample.

The germline ends are 11 bases apart after V is trimmed by 3 bases and J by 2 bases. The CDR3 holds 15 amino acids from the cysteine to the phenylalanine. The entry retains the CDR3 DNA only, 45 bases that are in frame from base 1. Ficoll-Paque density gradient centrifugation was the method used to isolate PBMCs. Here is what the overall study found, with its caveats: Some responding clones were detected in pre-infection memory, which suggested that pre-existing cross-reactive memory T cells had joined the SARS-CoV-2 response. The study covered only a couple of mild cases, and larger cohorts including severe cases with pre-infection samples were considered necessary. Contracting CD4+ clones were found mainly in CM and EM memory subsets, while CD8+ clones were enriched in EMRA. SARS-CoV-2 specificity was not confirmed for the second-wave clones peaking on day 37. Clones contracting from day 15 to 85 had balanced CD4/CD8 phenotypes, while a second wave expanding from day 15 to 37 was biased towards CD4+.

This chain is built from TRBV12-3 or TRBV12-4 and TRBJ2-4; a weak D assignment points to TRBD1 (6 bases agree). The source material was PBMCs or a T cell subset sorted from them (not recorded which). This TCR derives from a man aged 18 to 30 who had mild COVID-19 (a few samples of this study predate the infection). The sample titles of this study are shuffled in the database, so cell type and time point are left out; the donor was told from shared clones. The DNA sequence reads TGTGCCAGCAGTTTGGGCAGGGGTTCCAAAAACATTCAGTACTTC. This sequence encodes CASSLGRGSKNIQYF.